Presented here are 15 T cell receptor beta chains from one specimen sequenced in a study of early T cells in non-severe SARS-CoV-2 infection. MiXCR, run by TCRdb on the 5' RACE reads, gives a single entry per CDR3 protein. Here the sample spans some 50,000 distinct CDR3 sequences, 5% to 5.5% being singletons. The source material was whole blood, sampled at baseline. These receptors were taken from an adult who was a healthcare worker with PCR-confirmed SARS-CoV-2 infection or an uninfected control (not recorded which).

In its sample, this clonotype was seen many times. The rearrangement joins TRBV18 to TRBJ2-7, with TRBD1 as a possible D gene (6 bases). CDR1 and CDR2 (germline): KGHSH, LQKENI. The CDR3 is made up of 13 amino acids. V lost 6 bases and J 5 bases, leaving 14 bases between the germline ends. DNA for the CDR3: TGTGCCAGCTCGGGCAACAGGGTCCACGAGCAGTACTTC. Its translation: CASSGNRVHEQYF. The entire variable domain, with the rest obtained from reference TRBV18 and TRBJ2-7, is as follows: NAGVMQNPRHLVRRRGQEARLRCSPMKGHSHVYWYRQLPEEGLKFMVYLQKENIIDESGMPKERFSAEFPKEGPSILRIQQVVRGDSAAYFCASSGNRVHEQYFGPGTRLTVT.

This clonotype has at least ten counts. The chain is built from TRBV6-1 and TRBJ2-7, with TRBD1 matching over 7 bases. The CDR3 covers 15 residues. J gave up 2 bases and V 4 bases, and 8 bases lay outside the gene matches. CDR1 is MNHNS and CDR2 is SASEGT in the germline V gene. CDR3 in amino acids: CASSAPQGVTYEQYF. The CDR3 DNA reads as TGTGCCAGCAGTGCGCCCCAGGGGGTCACCTACGAGCAGTACTTC.

There are a few counts of this clonotype. The rearrangement links TRBV27 to TRBJ1-3; possibly TRBD1 for D (5 bases). Deletions cut 6 bases from V and 5 bases from J, with 20 bases between. CDR3 size: 16 residues. Looked up from germline, CDR1 is MNHEY and CDR2 is SMNVEV (reference sequence). CDR3 coding DNA: TGTGCCAGCAGCGAGGCAGGGTTTAGCACCAGAAACACCATATATTTT. Translated, it gives CASSEAGFSTRNTIYF.

This clonotype was seen many times. This rearrangement joins TRBV3-1 to TRBJ1-1, with a weak D call TRBD1 (6 bases). CDR1 is LGHDT and CDR2 is YNNKEL in the germline V gene (reference sequence). V dropped 2 bases and J dropped 0 bases, with 28 bases sitting between them. The CDR3 has 21 amino acids. The CDR3 region is CASSQKLGSGAANPLNTEAFF. The CDR3 coding sequence is TGTGCCAGCAGCCAAAAACTGGGCTCAGGGGCCGCTAACCCTCTGAACACTGAAGCTTTCTTT.

This clonotype came up a few times. J is TRBJ1-5 and V is TRBV28; the D gene is possibly TRBD1 (5 bases). Germline CDR1 and CDR2: MDHEN and SYDVKM. The CDR3 runs to 14 residues. Trimming took 6 bases from V and 3 from J, leaving 12 bases between them. The CDR3 region is CASRGTVDNQPQHF. The CDR3, as DNA: TGTGCCAGCAGGGGGACTGTGGACAATCAGCCCCAGCATTTT.

There are many counts of this clonotype. The gene calls are TRBV6-1 and TRBJ2-6; D call uncertain. Germline V gene sequence: CDR1 MNHNS, CDR2 SASEGT. CDR3 length: 14 amino acids. Trimming pared 7 bases from V and 0 bases from J, leaving 7 bases between. The CDR3 DNA follows: TGTGCCAGCACCACGGACTCTGGGGCCAACGTCCTGACTTTC. The encoded protein is CASTTDSGANVLTF.

This chain links TRBV10-3 with TRBJ1-5, with D hard to call. Germline assignment: CDR1 ENHRY and CDR2 SYGVKD. V lost 0 bases and J lost 4, with 13 bases in between. CDR3 size: 16 residues. CDR3 amino acids: CAISESMAGNNQPQHF. The CDR3 DNA follows: TGTGCCATCAGTGAGTCGATGGCAGGCAATAATCAGCCCCAGCATTTT.

This clonotype appeared many times. The chain joins TRBV14 to TRBJ1-3; D is undetermined. The CDR3 loop spans 13 amino acids. Trimming shortened V by 4 bases and J by 4 bases, and 8 bases separated the two germline ends. Germline V gene data show CDR1 as SGHDN and CDR2 as FVKESK. This chain's CDR3 is CASSLWSGNTIYF. CDR3 bases: TGTGCCAGCAGCCTCTGGTCCGGAAACACCATATATTTT.

This clonotype has more than one count but fewer than ten. J is TRBJ2-1 and V is TRBV10-2; D gene ambiguous. The CDR3 runs to 13 residues. The germline V gene has CDR1 WSHSY and CDR2 SAAADI. V was shortened by 3 bases and J by 7 bases, with 10 bases between the two germline ends. The CDR3 DNA follows: TGCGCCAGCAGTGACCCGTTGGCAAATGAGCAGTTCTTC. Translating it yields CASSDPLANEQFF.

This clonotype was detected many times. V and J are TRBV19 and TRBJ2-7; 7 bases line up with TRBD2. This CDR3 spans 17 amino acids. Germline CDR1 reads LNHDA; CDR2 reads SQIVND (reference sequence). Trimming removed 4 bases from V and 6 bases from J; junction bases left unmatched: 18. The DNA for the CDR3 is TGTGCCAGTAGTAGCACCGATTCTTGGGCGGGAGTCGGCGAGCAGTACTTC. The encoded protein is CASSSTDSWAGVGEQYF.

This clonotype was seen many times. The genes are TRBV18 and TRBJ1-1, with TRBD1 as a possible D gene (6 bases). With 3 bases removed from V and 1 base from J, the gap between germline ends came to 9 bases. The CDR3 totals 14 residues. CDR1 and CDR2 (germline): KGHSH, LQKENI. CDR3 loop: CASSPGTWNTEAFF. The CDR3 DNA follows: TGTGCCAGCTCACCCGGGACATGGAACACTGAAGCTTTCTTT.

Remarks on this clonotype: A much more abundant neighbour one base away suggests this may be a read error. J is TRBJ2-7 and V is TRBV6-1; D is possibly TRBD2 (6 bases). V was shortened by 5 bases and J by 2 bases, with 16 bases between the two germline ends. This CDR3 is built from 15 residues. Germline V gives CDR1 MNHNS, CDR2 SASEGT. The CDR3 DNA is TGTGCCAGCAGTCCATTCCAGGAGGGAGCCTACGAGCAGTACTTC. Protein sequence: CASSPFQEGAYEQYF.

This clonotype was counted at least ten times. The genes are TRBV7-2 and TRBJ1-2, with TRBD1 identical over 11 bases. V dropped 5 bases and J dropped 3; count of bases not matched to a gene: 11. The CDR3 runs to 17 residues. CDR1 SGHTA and CDR2 FQGNSA come from the germline V gene. The CDR3 nucleotides are TGTGCCAGCAGCCCCCGGACAGGGGGCCGTCCCTACTATGGCTACACCTTC. Its protein product is CASSPRTGGRPYYGYTF.

This clonotype was recorded many times. This rearrangement joins TRBV9 to TRBJ1-1; 9 positions match TRBD1. Germline loops: CDR1 SGDLS, CDR2 YYNGEE. The ends lost 3 bases at V and 1 base at J; junction bases unmatched: 4. The CDR3 covers 15 residues. The DNA for the CDR3 is TGTGCCAGCAGCGAGGGGACAGGGCGGAACACTGAAGCTTTCTTT. Amino acids: CASSEGTGRNTEAFF.

This clonotype was detected ten times or more. The chain recombines TRBV6-1 with TRBJ1-5, with D possibly being TRBD1 (6 bases). The V and J ends lost 6 bases and 6 bases respectively, with 12 bases between them. This CDR3 contains 13 residues. Looked up from germline, CDR1 is MNHNS and CDR2 is SASEGT. CDR3 coding DNA: TGTGCCAGCAGCTCTGAGGGGGGTCAGCCCCAGCATTTT. This sequence encodes CASSSEGGQPQHF.